These T cell receptor beta chains were read from a single sample in a study of shared clonotypes between healthy human individuals. Sequencing used immunoSEQ multiplex PCR; TCRdb keeps in-frame clones, though not all of them. Counted here are around 750,000 clones, roughly 70% occurring once; the ten biggest clones make up approximately 1.6%. The specimen sequenced was memory CD4+ T cells sorted from blood. Receptor source: a woman aged 30 to 39 in good health. Both conserved end residues are part of each CDR3. A D gene is named only where the DNA matches it firmly. Rows give clone size only sometimes, using once, few, many, or a class for an expanded clone.

NA,TRBV4-1,NA,TRBJ1-1,TGCGCCAGCAGCCCAAATCGGGGGTCCACTGAAGCTTTCTTT,CASSPNRGSTEAFF
NA,TRBV28,NA,TRBJ2-7,TGTGCCAGCAGCCTTGGCGGGAACTCCTACGAGCAGTACTTC,CASSLGGNSYEQYF
once,TRBV4-1,TRBD1,TRBJ2-3,TGCGCCAGCAGCCAAATTCGACAGGGTGGAGATACGCAGTATTTT,CASSQIRQGGDTQYF
NA,TRBV7-9,TRBD1,TRBJ2-2,TGTGCCAGCAGCCTAGGGACAGGGGGTTTTACCGGGGAGCTGTTTTTT,CASSLGTGGFTGELFF
NA,TRBV10-2,NA,TRBJ1-2,TGCGCCAGCAGTGAGTTAAGGATGAATGGCTACACCTTC,CASSELRMNGYTF
NA,TRBV7-3,NA,TRBJ2-3,TGTGCCAGCAGCCCGGGGGATTGGACAGATACGCAGTATTTT,CASSPGDWTDTQYF
NA,TRBV10-1,TRBD2,TRBJ2-1,TGCGCCAGTTCTAGCGGTGCTGCCTACAATGAGCAGTTCTTC,CASSSGAAYNEQFF
many,TRBV7-7,NA,TRBJ2-5,TGTGCCAGCAGTCGAGACCCGGACCAAGAGACCCAGTACTTC,CASSRDPDQETQYF
NA,TRBV7-9,NA,TRBJ2-3,TGTGCCAGCAGCCAGGGGACAGATACGCAGTATTTT,CASSQGTDTQYF
NA,TRBV7-2,NA,TRBJ2-5,TGTGCCAGCAGCGCCCCCTCAAGGCAAGAGACCCAGTACTTC,CASSAPSRQETQYF
NA,TRBV28,NA,TRBJ2-2,TGTGCCAGCAGTTCAGGTAGTCTTCACACCGGGGAGCTGTTTTTT,CASSSGSLHTGELFF
once,TRBV28,NA,TRBJ2-3,TGTGCCACCGTTCCGCCCCTGGGAAGCACAGATACGCAGTATTTT,CATVPPLGSTDTQYF
NA,TRBV27,NA,TRBJ2-7,TGTGCCAGCAGTTTATCGCCGAATACCTACGAGCAGTACTTC,CASSLSPNTYEQYF
few,TRBV7-6,NA,TRBJ2-4,TGTGCCAGCAGCTTAGAGGCGGCCGGCAACATTCAGTACTTC,CASSLEAAGNIQYF
few,TRBV6-1,TRBD2,TRBJ2-2,TGTGCCAGCAGTGGTTTATCGGGAGGGAACACCGGGGAGCTGTTTTTT,CASSGLSGGNTGELFF
NA,TRBV9,TRBD2,TRBJ2-1,TGTGCCAGCAGCTCTACTAGCGGGATACCCCGTTACAATGAGCAGTTCTTC,CASSSTSGIPRYNEQFF
NA,TRBV7-2,TRBD2,TRBJ2-3,TGTGCCAGCAGGCCGACTAGCGGGAGGGGCACAGATACGCAGTATTTT,CASRPTSGRGTDTQYF
NA,TRBV2,NA,TRBJ2-1,TGTGCCAGCCAGCAGGAGAGCTCCTACAATGAGCAGTTCTTC,CASQQESSYNEQFF
NA,TRBV7-6,TRBD2,TRBJ2-6,TGTGCCAGCAGCTTAGTCCTAGCGGGAAGCTCTGGGGCCAACGTCCTGACTTTC,CASSLVLAGSSGANVLTF
NA,TRBV5-1,TRBD2,TRBJ2-7,TGCGCCAGCAAAGTGGGGGAGGGCTACGAGCAGTACTTC,CASKVGEGYEQYF
NA,TRBV6-1,TRBD1,TRBJ1-5,TGTGCCAGCAGTGAATGGACAGGTAATCAGCCCCAGCATTTT,CASSEWTGNQPQHF
NA,TRBV28,TRBD2,TRBJ2-5,TGTGCCAGCAGGCCCGGGACTAGCGGGAAGTTGGAGACCCAGTACTTC,CASRPGTSGKLETQYF
many,TRBV5-1,TRBD1,TRBJ1-2,TGCGCCAGCAGCTTGGGAGACAGGGGTGGCTACACCTTC,CASSLGDRGGYTF
NA,TRBV11-2,NA,TRBJ1-1,TGTGCCAGCAGCTGGGGAGGACTCGGGACTGAAGCTTTCTTT,CASSWGGLGTEAFF
NA,TRBV10-3,NA,TRBJ2-3,TGTGCCATCAGTGACCGGACCCCTGCGACAGATACGCAGTATTTT,CAISDRTPATDTQYF
NA,TRBV9,NA,TRBJ2-7,TGTGCCAGCAGCGTAGGCAGGGTGCCCTACGAGCAGTACTTC,CASSVGRVPYEQYF
NA,TRBV29-1,TRBD2,TRBJ2-7,TGCAGCGTTGAGATAGCGGGCCCCTACGAGCAGTACTTC,CSVEIAGPYEQYF
NA,TRBV7-9,NA,TRBJ2-7,TGTGCCAGCAGCTTAGCAGACTCCTACGAGCAGTACTTC,CASSLADSYEQYF
NA,TRBV19,TRBD1,TRBJ2-1,TGTGCCAGTAGTATAGGACAGGGGGTTCATGAGCAGTTCTTC,CASSIGQGVHEQFF
few,TRBV10-3,NA,TRBJ2-7,TGTGCCATCAGTGAGGCCACAGGGACATCCGAGCAGTACTTC,CAISEATGTSEQYF
NA,TRBV6-4,NA,TRBJ2-3,TGTGCCAGCAGGAGTGGCTCCAGCACAGATACGCAGTATTTT,CASRSGSSTDTQYF
NA,TRBV2,NA,TRBJ1-5,TGTGCCAGCAACCCAGATAGCTCCAATCAGCCCCAGCATTTT,CASNPDSSNQPQHF
NA,TRBV5-5,NA,TRBJ2-3,TGTGCCAGCAGCCTCGGGGATACGCAGTATTTT,CASSLGDTQYF
NA,TRBV6-1,NA,TRBJ2-7,TGTGCCAGCAGTGGTGTCGGCGGTACCATTGTCTACGAGCAGTACTTC,CASSGVGGTIVYEQYF
NA,TRBV6-5,NA,TRBJ1-1,TGTGCCAGCAGTTACTCAGGGGGAGCTTTCTTT,CASSYSGGAFF
once,TRBV7-6,NA,TRBJ2-1,TGTGCCAGCAGCTTAGGTAACCGGGACAATGAGCAGTTCTTC,CASSLGNRDNEQFF
once,TRBV11-3,TRBD1,TRBJ1-1,TGTGCCAGCAGCCCGGGACAGGGCAACACTGAAGCTTTCTTT,CASSPGQGNTEAFF